This T cell receptor (beta chain) was captured in a study of CD8+CD57+ T cells in acquired aplastic anemia. For the study at large: Average DNA yield from sorted CD4+ and CD8+ cells was about 3.2 ug.

Genomic DNA templated the TCR beta VDJ and CDR3 profiling. TCRdb independently ran MiXCR on the reads; one entry per CDR3 protein. The sample holds over 150,000 distinct CDR3 sequences, less than 65% seen once. The junction had 12 bases not matched to a gene; V was cut back by 5 bases and J by 8 bases. The CDR3 length is 15 residues. Germline CDR1 and CDR2: SEHNR and FQNEAQ (reference sequence). This sequence originates from a human donor in good health, serving as a control. Sequencing input: sorted CD4+, CD8+, or CD8+CD57+ T cells (not recorded which) from PBMCs. This chain uses TRBV7-9 with TRBJ1-2; TRBD1 agrees at 9 bases. CDR3 sequence: CASSPLGTGRVGYTF. In DNA form, the CDR3 reads TGTGCCAGCAGCCCATTAGGGACAGGGAGAGTCGGCTACACCTTC.